A single sample gave rise to the 29 T cell receptor beta chains below, sequenced in a study of blood T cell repertoires in COVID-19. Generated by immunoSEQ multiplex PCR, the TCRdb table keeps only in-frame clones and is missing some. The sample has 240,000 or so clones, more than 80% seen once. The sequenced material came from PBMCs or T cells enriched from blood (not recorded which). These receptors were obtained from a man aged 50-60 years who had been exposed to COVID-19.

The chain joins TRBV29-1 to TRBJ2-1, with TRBD2 identical over 10 bases. Per the germline V gene, CDR1 is SQVTM and CDR2 is ANQGSEA. V dropped 5 bases and J dropped 4; count of bases not matched to a gene: 14. CDR3 length: 17 residues. CDR3 nucleotide sequence: TGCAGCGTTTTCGGAGGTCTAGCGGGAGCCACTTACAATGAGCAGTTCTTC. It translates to CSVFGGLAGATYNEQFF.

This chain uses TRBV6-1 with TRBJ1-2, with 10 bases matching TRBD1. The V gene's germline CDR1 is MNHNS and CDR2 SASEGT. This CDR3 spans 16 amino acids. With V trimmed by 4 bases and J by 1 base, 6 bases remained unmatched. CDR3: CASSVVRTGGNYGYTF. The DNA for the CDR3 is TGTGCCAGCAGTGTTGTCCGGACAGGGGGTAACTATGGCTACACCTTC.

To note about this clone: The sample holds other DNA sequences that translate to the same CDR3. This chain uses TRBV12-3 or TRBV12-4 with TRBJ1-6; D is perhaps TRBD1 (5 bases). The CDR3 extends over 13 amino acids. The germline V and J ends were trimmed by 6 bases and 7 bases, with 10 bases remaining between them. The CDR3 loop is CASRDSLNSPLHF. In nucleotides, the CDR3 is TGTGCCAGCAGAGACAGTCTAAATTCACCCCTCCACTTT.

J is TRBJ1-2 and V is TRBV19, with 9 positions matching TRBD1. The CDR3 spans 15 residues. Germline assignment: CDR1 LNHDA and CDR2 SQIVND (reference sequence). V was clipped by 4 bases and J by 8 bases; unmatched bases: 11. CDR3 amino acids: CASSNPEQGARGYTF. The CDR3 DNA reads as TGTGCCAGTAGTAATCCGGAACAGGGGGCACGGGGCTACACCTTC.

The CDR3, as DNA: TGCGCCAGCAGCATACCGGTGGACAGTAACACCGGGGAGCTGTTTTTT. As protein: CASSIPVDSNTGELFF. J is TRBJ2-2 and V is TRBV5-1; D is possibly TRBD1 (6 bases). V was clipped by 4 bases and J by 2 bases, with 15 bases between them. This CDR3 region has 16 residues. From germline, CDR1 is SGHRS and CDR2 YFSETQ.

The rearrangement uses TRBV9 and TRBJ2-1; the D is unclear. CDR1 and CDR2 from the germline V gene are SGDLS and YYNGEE. Trimming cost V 0 bases and J 3 bases, with 13 bases left between them. This CDR3 region has 16 residues. The CDR3 DNA follows: TGTGCCAGCAGCGTAGGTCCCACAACGCTCTACAATGAGCAGTTCTTC. Residues: CASSVGPTTLYNEQFF.

The V and J genes are TRBV6-5 and TRBJ1-5; 9 positions match TRBD1. V was pared by 6 bases and J by 4 bases, with 7 bases of the junction left unmatched. Germline lookup yields CDR1 MNHEY and CDR2 SVGAGI. CDR3 length: 15 residues. CDR3 protein: CASRTGTGSNQPQHF. The CDR3 DNA is TGTGCCAGCAGAACCGGGACAGGGTCAAATCAGCCCCAGCATTTT.

The chain recombines TRBV13 with TRBJ2-1; D is uncertain. CDR3 size: 14 residues. Germline assignment: CDR1 PRHDT and CDR2 FYEKMQ (reference sequence). The V end was cut by 0 bases, the J end by 9 bases, with 12 bases between. The CDR3, as DNA: TGTGCCAGCAGCTTAGGCCGTACCAGTCTTGAGCAGTTCTTC. Translating gives CASSLGRTSLEQFF.

CDR3 in DNA: TGTGCCAGTAGCCAATCCTACGAGCAGTACTTC. As protein: CASSQSYEQYF. This chain connects TRBV19 to TRBJ2-7; D is unresolved. The CDR3 length is 11 residues. Per germline, CDR1 LNHDA and CDR2 SQIVND (reference sequence). V was cut by 6 bases and J by 1 base, with 4 bases left in between.

The chain carries TRBV5-4 and TRBJ1-2; D call uncertain. The CDR3 runs to 14 residues. Per the germline V gene, CDR1 is SGHNT and CDR2 is YYREEE (reference sequence). The germline V and J ends were trimmed by 7 bases and 4 bases, with 17 bases remaining between them. CDR3: CASGDPDDLYGYTF. The CDR3 DNA reads as TGTGCCAGCGGAGATCCGGATGATCTCTATGGCTACACCTTC.

This chain joins TRBV5-1 and TRBJ2-2, with D unclear. V was clipped by 3 bases and J by 0 bases, with 3 bases between them. CDR1 SGHRS and CDR2 YFSETQ come from the germline V gene. The length of the CDR3 is 13 residues. The CDR3 reads CASSSSNTGELFF. In DNA form, the CDR3 reads TGCGCCAGCAGCTCATCGAACACCGGGGAGCTGTTTTTT.

The rearrangement joins TRBV13 to TRBJ2-7; D is ambiguous. The CDR3 is made up of 12 amino acids. Per the germline V gene, CDR1 is PRHDT and CDR2 is FYEKMQ (reference sequence). V gave up 5 bases and J gave up 3 bases, with 8 bases separating them. Written as DNA, the CDR3 is TGTGCCAGCAGCAGAGAGAGCTACGAGCAGTACTTC. It encodes CASSRESYEQYF.

The chain recombines TRBV19 with TRBJ2-7, with TRBD2 matching over 10 bases. The CDR3 spans 14 residues. CDR1 is LNHDA and CDR2 is SQIVND in the germline V gene (reference sequence). V gave up 6 bases and J gave up 3 bases; unmatched junction bases: 5. CDR3 DNA: TGTGCCAGTAGCCCTAGCGGGGGTTTCTACGAGCAGTACTTC. It codes for CASSPSGGFYEQYF.

The V gene is TRBV9, the J gene TRBJ2-1; D remains ambiguous. The V end was cut by 4 bases, the J end by 0 bases, with 11 bases between. CDR1 is SGDLS and CDR2 is YYNGEE in the germline V gene. This CDR3 is 15 amino acids long. The CDR3 loop is CASSHLSSSYNEQFF. The CDR3 DNA reads as TGTGCCAGCAGCCACCTATCAAGCTCCTACAATGAGCAGTTCTTC.

CDR3 amino acids: CASSQDSWTGVIGANVLTF. DNA for the CDR3: TGTGCCAGCAGCCAAGACTCATGGACAGGGGTTATTGGGGCCAACGTCCTGACTTTC. The chain employs TRBV4-2 and TRBJ2-6, with 9 positions matching TRBD1. The CDR3 extends over 19 amino acids. V trimming: 0 bases; J trimming: 3 bases; junction bases outside the gene matches: 9. Germline assignment: CDR1 LGHNA and CDR2 YNFKEQ.

This clone was seen a single time. CDR3 in amino acids: CASSGQAQVVNYGYTF. The CDR3 DNA sequence: TGTGCCAGCAGCGGACAAGCACAGGTGGTGAACTATGGCTACACCTTC. The chain carries TRBV9 and TRBJ1-2, with D possibly matching TRBD1 (5 bases). This CDR3 contains 16 residues. Trimming removed 3 bases at V and 2 bases at J, with 17 bases between. The germline gives CDR1 SGDLS, CDR2 YYNGEE.

V and J are TRBV4-2 and TRBJ1-2; maybe TRBD1 (5 bases). The CDR3 has 15 residues. Trimming took 2 bases from V and 4 from J, leaving 14 bases between them. CDR1 and CDR2 (germline): LGHNA, YNFKEQ. CDR3 sequence reads: CASSQWGVSAYGYTF. The CDR3 DNA follows: TGTGCCAGCAGCCAATGGGGGGTGAGTGCCTATGGCTACACCTTC.

The rearrangement joins TRBV5-1 to TRBJ1-1, with TRBD1 matching 9 bases. Per germline, CDR1 SGHRS and CDR2 YFSETQ. V shed 4 bases and J 4 bases; nucleotides not matched to a gene: 8. This CDR3 is built from 15 residues. The CDR3 spells CASSPSTGGATEAFF. The CDR3, as DNA: TGCGCCAGCAGCCCGTCAACAGGGGGCGCCACTGAAGCTTTCTTT.

The V call is TRBV10-1, the J call TRBJ2-2; the D gene is possibly TRBD2 (7 bases). Trimming pared 3 bases from V and 7 bases from J, leaving 12 bases between. CDR3 length equals 14 residues. Germline V gene sequence: CDR1 WNHNN, CDR2 SYGVQD (reference sequence). CDR3 nucleotides: TGCGCCAGCAGTGAAGGGGGGGCTGTCGGGGAGCTGTTTTTT. It codes for CASSEGGAVGELFF.

This chain uses TRBV5-1 with TRBJ2-3, with a possible D match to TRBD2 (6 bases). The CDR3 has 16 amino acids. Germline loops: CDR1 SGHRS, CDR2 YFSETQ. The V and J ends lost 1 base and 0 bases respectively, with 12 bases between them. The CDR3 coding sequence is TGCGCCAGCAGCTTGTCTCCTAGCGCGAGCACAGATACGCAGTATTTT. It codes for CASSLSPSASTDTQYF.

The chain has TRBV19 and TRBJ2-2; D unclear. The CDR3 has 14 amino acids. Germline V CDR1 and CDR2: LNHDA, SQIVND (reference sequence). The V and J ends lost 6 bases and 0 bases respectively, with 8 bases between them. CDR3 nucleotides: TGTGCCAGTAGCGGTCAAACGAACACCGGGGAGCTGTTTTTT. It yields the protein CASSGQTNTGELFF.

This clone was detected once. The chain employs TRBV11-3 and TRBJ2-1; 11 nucleotides match TRBD2. The CDR3 totals 21 residues. From germline, CDR1 is SGHNT and CDR2 YENEEA. J gave up 12 bases and V 0 bases, and 25 bases lay outside the gene matches. The CDR3 loop is CASSLDVIGLAGGASTMRQFF. CDR3 bases: TGTGCCAGCAGCTTAGACGTCATTGGGCTAGCGGGAGGCGCCTCTACAATGAGGCAGTTCTTC.

This clone was recorded only once. The CDR3 loop is CSVLMITGIEAKNIQYF. In nucleotides, the CDR3 is TGCAGCGTCTTGATGATAACAGGGATAGAGGCCAAAAACATTCAGTACTTC. The chain is built from TRBV29-1 and TRBJ2-4; D possibly corresponds to TRBD1 (6 bases). The V gene's germline CDR1 is SQVTM and CDR2 ANQGSEA. V lost 6 bases and J 1 base, leaving 22 bases between the germline ends. The CDR3 is made up of 17 amino acids.

V gene TRBV7-9 combines with J gene TRBJ2-3; no reliable D call. CDR1 is SEHNR, CDR2 FQNEAQ, per germline (reference sequence). V lost 3 bases, J lost 2 bases, and 12 bases lay in between. The CDR3 contains 15 residues. This chain's CDR3 is CASSLVLDPTDTQYF. The CDR3 DNA reads as TGTGCCAGCAGCTTGGTCCTAGACCCCACAGATACGCAGTATTTT.

The sample holds one count of this clone. V gene TRBV10-3 combines with J gene TRBJ2-5; 14 positions agree with TRBD2. In germline, CDR1 is ENHRY, CDR2 SYGVKD. Losses at the gene ends were 4 bases for V and 5 bases for J; bases not matched to a gene: 6. The CDR3 contains 16 residues. In nucleotides, the CDR3 is TGTGCCATCAGTGCCGGGACTAGCGGGAGAGGGGAGACCCAGTACTTC. Translation gives CAISAGTSGRGETQYF.

The rearrangement uses TRBV5-6 and TRBJ1-1; 8 bases are a match to TRBD1. Unmatched junction bases numbered 4, after V lost 5 bases and J lost 1 base. The CDR3 sequence is 14 residues long. Germline CDR1 SGHDT, CDR2 YYEEEE. CDR3 residues: CASSRDRGNTEAFF. CDR3 DNA sequence: TGTGCCAGCAGTCGTGACAGGGGGAACACTGAAGCTTTCTTT.

In its sample, this clone was seen once. The chain carries TRBV5-4 and TRBJ1-3; a possible D gene is TRBD1 (6 bases). V lost 1 base and J 3 bases, leaving 11 bases between the germline ends. The CDR3 runs 15 residues. The V gene's germline CDR1 is SGHNT and CDR2 YYREEE (reference sequence). CDR3 amino acids: CASSLTGYSGNTIYF. The CDR3 region has the DNA TGTGCCAGCAGCTTGACAGGGTATAGTGGAAACACCATATATTTT.

V usage is TRBV5-4 and J usage is TRBJ1-1, with TRBD1 matching 8 bases. The CDR3 runs to 16 residues. After removal of 4 bases from V and 3 bases from J, the junction contained 11 bases not matched to a gene. Germline V gene data show CDR1 as SGHNT and CDR2 as YYREEE (reference sequence). The chain's CDR3 is CASSHPVGQVDTEAFF. Written as DNA, the CDR3 is TGTGCCAGCAGCCACCCCGTGGGACAGGTCGACACTGAAGCTTTCTTT.

The chain is built from TRBV19 and TRBJ2-5, with no clear D. CDR1 is LNHDA, CDR2 SQIVND, per germline (reference sequence). The CDR3 contains 15 residues. V lost 3 bases and J lost 1, with 12 bases in between. CDR3 sequence: CASSIGQHLQETQYF. In DNA form, the CDR3 reads TGTGCCAGTAGTATTGGGCAGCACCTCCAAGAGACCCAGTACTTC.